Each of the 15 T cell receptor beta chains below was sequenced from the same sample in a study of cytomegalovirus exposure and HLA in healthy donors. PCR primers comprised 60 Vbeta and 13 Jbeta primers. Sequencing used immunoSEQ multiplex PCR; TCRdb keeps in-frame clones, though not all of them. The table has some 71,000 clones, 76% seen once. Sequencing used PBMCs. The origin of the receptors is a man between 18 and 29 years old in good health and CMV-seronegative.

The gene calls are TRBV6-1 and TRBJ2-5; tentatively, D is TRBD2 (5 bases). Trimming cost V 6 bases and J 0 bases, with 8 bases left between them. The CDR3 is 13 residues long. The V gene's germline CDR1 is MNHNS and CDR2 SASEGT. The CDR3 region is CASSRDYQETQYF. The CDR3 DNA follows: TGTGCCAGCAGCCGGGATTACCAAGAGACCCAGTACTTC.

CDR3 amino acids: CASSLYLRSNEKLFF. CDR3 DNA sequence: TGTGCCAGCAGTTTGTATCTTAGATCTAATGAAAAACTGTTTTTT. The chain combines TRBV28 with TRBJ1-4; D is unresolved. The V end lost 3 bases, the J end lost 3 bases, and 11 bases lay between the germline ends. Germline assignment: CDR1 MDHEN and CDR2 SYDVKM. The CDR3 totals 15 residues.

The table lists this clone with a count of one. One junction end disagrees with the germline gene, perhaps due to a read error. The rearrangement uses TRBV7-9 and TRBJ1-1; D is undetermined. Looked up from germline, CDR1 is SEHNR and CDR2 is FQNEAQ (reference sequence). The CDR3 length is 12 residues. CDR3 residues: CSSSLVGVEAFF. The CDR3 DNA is TGTTCCAGCAGCTTAGTCGGGGTGGAAGCTTTCTTT.

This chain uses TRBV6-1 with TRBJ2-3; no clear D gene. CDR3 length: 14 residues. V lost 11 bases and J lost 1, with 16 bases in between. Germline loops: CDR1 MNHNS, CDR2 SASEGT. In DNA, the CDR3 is TGTGCCTGCGCGGTCTCCTTTGGCACAGATACGCAGTATTTT. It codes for CACAVSFGTDTQYF.

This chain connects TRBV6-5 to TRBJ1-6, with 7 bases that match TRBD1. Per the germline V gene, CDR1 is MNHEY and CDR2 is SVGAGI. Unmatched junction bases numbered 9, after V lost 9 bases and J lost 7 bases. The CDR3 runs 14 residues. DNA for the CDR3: TGTGCCAGTAAGCTCCGGGACAGAAATTCACCCCTCCACTTT. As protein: CASKLRDRNSPLHF.

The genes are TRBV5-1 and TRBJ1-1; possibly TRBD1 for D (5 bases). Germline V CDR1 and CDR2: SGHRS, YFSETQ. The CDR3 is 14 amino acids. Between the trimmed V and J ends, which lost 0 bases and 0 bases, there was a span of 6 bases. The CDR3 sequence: CASSLDRLNTEAFF. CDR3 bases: TGCGCCAGCAGCTTGGACAGGTTGAACACTGAAGCTTTCTTT.

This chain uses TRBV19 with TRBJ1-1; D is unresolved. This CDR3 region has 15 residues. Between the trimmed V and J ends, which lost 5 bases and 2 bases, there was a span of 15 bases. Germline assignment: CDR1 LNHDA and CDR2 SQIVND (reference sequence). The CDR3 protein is CASSGRPGGNTEAFF. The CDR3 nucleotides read TGTGCCAGTAGTGGGCGACCGGGAGGCAACACTGAAGCTTTCTTT. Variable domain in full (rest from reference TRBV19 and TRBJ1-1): DGGITQSPKYLFRKEGQNVTLSCEQNLNHDAMYWYRQDPGQGLRLIYYSQIVNDFQKGDIAEGYSVSREKKESFPLTVTSAQKNPTAFYLCASSGRPGGNTEAFFGQGTRLTVV.

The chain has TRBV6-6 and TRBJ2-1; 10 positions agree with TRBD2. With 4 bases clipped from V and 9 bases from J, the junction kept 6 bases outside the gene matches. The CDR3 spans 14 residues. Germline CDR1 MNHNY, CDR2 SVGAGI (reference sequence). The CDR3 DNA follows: TGTGCCAGCAGTTCTAGCGGGGGCCGGGGTGAGCAGTTCTTC. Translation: CASSSSGGRGEQFF.

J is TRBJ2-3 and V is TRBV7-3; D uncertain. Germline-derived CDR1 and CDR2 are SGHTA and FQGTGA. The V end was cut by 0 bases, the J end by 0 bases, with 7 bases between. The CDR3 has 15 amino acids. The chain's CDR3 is CASSLTHTSTDTQYF. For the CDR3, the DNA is TGTGCCAGCAGCTTAACTCATACTAGCACAGATACGCAGTATTTT.

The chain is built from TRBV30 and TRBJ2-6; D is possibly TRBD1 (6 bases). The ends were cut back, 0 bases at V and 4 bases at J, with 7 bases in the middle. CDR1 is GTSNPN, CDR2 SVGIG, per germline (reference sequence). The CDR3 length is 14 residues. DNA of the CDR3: TGTGCCTGGAGTGTAGGGACAGGGGCCAACGTCCTGACTTTC. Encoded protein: CAWSVGTGANVLTF. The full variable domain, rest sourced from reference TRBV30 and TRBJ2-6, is SQTIHQWPATLVQPVGSPLSLECTVEGTSNPNLYWYRQAAGRGLQLLFYSVGIGQISSEVPQNLSASRPQDRQFILSSKKLLLSDSGFYLCAWSVGTGANVLTFGAGSRLTVL.

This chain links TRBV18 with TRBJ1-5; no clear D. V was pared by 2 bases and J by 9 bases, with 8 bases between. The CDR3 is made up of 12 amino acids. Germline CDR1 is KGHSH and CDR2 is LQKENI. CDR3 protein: CASSPNTMPQHF. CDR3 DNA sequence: TGTGCCAGCTCACCAAATACTATGCCCCAGCATTTT.

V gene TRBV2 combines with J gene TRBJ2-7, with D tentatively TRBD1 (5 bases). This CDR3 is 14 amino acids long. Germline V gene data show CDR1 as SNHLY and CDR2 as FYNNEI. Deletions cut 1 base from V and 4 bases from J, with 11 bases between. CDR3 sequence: CASSEEQVFYEQYF. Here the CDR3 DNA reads TGTGCCAGCAGTGAAGAACAGGTATTTTACGAGCAGTACTTC. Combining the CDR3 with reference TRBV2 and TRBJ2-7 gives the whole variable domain EPEVTQTPSHQVTQMGQEVILRCVPISNHLYFYWYRQILGQKVEFLVSFYNNEISEKSEIFDDQFSVERPDGSNFTLKIRSTKLEDSAMYFCASSEEQVFYEQYFGPGTRLTVT.

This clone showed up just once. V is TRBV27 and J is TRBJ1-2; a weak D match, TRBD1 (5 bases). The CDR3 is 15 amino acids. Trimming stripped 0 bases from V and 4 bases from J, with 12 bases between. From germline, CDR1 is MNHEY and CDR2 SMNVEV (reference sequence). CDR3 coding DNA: TGTGCCAGCAGTTTATCTTCGACAGATGCCTATGGCTACACCTTC. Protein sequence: CASSLSSTDAYGYTF.

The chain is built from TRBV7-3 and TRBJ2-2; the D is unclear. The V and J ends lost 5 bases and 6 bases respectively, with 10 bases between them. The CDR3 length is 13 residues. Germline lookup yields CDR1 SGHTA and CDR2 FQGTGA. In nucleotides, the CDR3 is TGTGCCAGCAGCCTTGAGAGAGCCGGGGAGCTGTTTTTT. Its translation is CASSLERAGELFF.

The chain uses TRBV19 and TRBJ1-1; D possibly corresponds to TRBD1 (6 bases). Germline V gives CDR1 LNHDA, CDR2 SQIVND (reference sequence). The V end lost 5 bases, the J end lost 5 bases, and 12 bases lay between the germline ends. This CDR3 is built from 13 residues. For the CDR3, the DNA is TGTGCCAGTAGTTGGTCAGGGGAAACTGAAGCTTTCTTT. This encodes CASSWSGETEAFF. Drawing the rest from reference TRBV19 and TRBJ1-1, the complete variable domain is DGGITQSPKYLFRKEGQNVTLSCEQNLNHDAMYWYRQDPGQGLRLIYYSQIVNDFQKGDIAEGYSVSREKKESFPLTVTSAQKNPTAFYLCASSWSGETEAFFGQGTRLTVV.